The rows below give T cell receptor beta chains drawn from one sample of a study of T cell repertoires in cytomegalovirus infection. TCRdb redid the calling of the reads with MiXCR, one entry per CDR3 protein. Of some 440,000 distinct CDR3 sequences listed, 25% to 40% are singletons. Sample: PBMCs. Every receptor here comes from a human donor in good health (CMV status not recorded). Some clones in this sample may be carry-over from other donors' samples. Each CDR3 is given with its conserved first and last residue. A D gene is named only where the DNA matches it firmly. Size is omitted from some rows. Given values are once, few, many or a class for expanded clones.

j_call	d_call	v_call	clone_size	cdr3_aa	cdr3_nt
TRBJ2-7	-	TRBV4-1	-	CASSPLWKMISYEKYF	TGCGCCAGCAGCCCTCTTTGGAAAATGATCTCCTACGAGAAGTACTTC
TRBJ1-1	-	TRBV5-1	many	CASSLDGGTEAFF	TGTGCCAGCAGCTTAGATGGGGGCACTGAAGCTTTCTTT
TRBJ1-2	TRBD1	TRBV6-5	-	CASSPRKTGTLYGYTF	TGTGCCAGCAGTCCACGAAAGACAGGGACTCTATATGGCTACACCTTC
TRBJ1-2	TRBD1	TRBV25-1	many	CASSPPGQGSGYTF	TGTGCCAGCAGTCCTCCGGGACAGGGAAGTGGCTACACCTTC
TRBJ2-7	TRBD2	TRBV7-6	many	CASSQAGGTYEQYF	TGTGCCAGCAGCCAAGCGGGGGGAACCTACGAGCAGTACTTC
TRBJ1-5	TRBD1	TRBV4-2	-	CASSQGGTGGSNNQPQHF	TGTGCCAGCAGCCAAGGAGGGACAGGGGGCAGTAACAATCAGCCCCAGCATTTT
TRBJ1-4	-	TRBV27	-	CASSLYAGVGEKLFF	TGTGCCAGCAGTTTATATGCAGGGGTCGGCGAAAAACTGTTTTTT
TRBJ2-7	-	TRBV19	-	CASSIGYEQYF	TGTGCCAGTAGTATCGGGTACGAGCAGTACTTC
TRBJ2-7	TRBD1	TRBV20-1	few	CSARPPDRELWEQYF	TGCAGTGCTAGGCCCCCCGACAGGGAACTGTGGGAGCAGTACTTC
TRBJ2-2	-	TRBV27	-	CASRPLGGELFF	TGTGCCAGCAGACCCCTGGGCGGGGAGCTGTTTTTT
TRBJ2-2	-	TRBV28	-	CASRKGVGYTGELFF	TGTGCCAGCAGGAAAGGGGTCGGTTACACCGGGGAGCTGTTTTTT
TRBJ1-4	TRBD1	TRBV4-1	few	CASSPIPGGALLFF	TGCGCCAGCAGCCCGATTCCAGGGGGCGCATTGCTGTTTTTT
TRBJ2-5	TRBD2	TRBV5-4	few	CASSSGLATSETQYF	TGTGCCAGCAGCTCGGGACTAGCGACGTCAGAGACCCAGTACTTC
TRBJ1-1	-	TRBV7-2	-	CASIKQANTDSFF	TGTGCCAGCATCAAACAGGCGAACACTGACTCTTTCTTT
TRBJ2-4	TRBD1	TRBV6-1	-	CASSEAGQGLAKNIQYF	TGTGCCAGCAGTGAAGCGGGACAGGGGCTAGCCAAAAACATTCAGTACTTC
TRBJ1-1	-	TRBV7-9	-	CASSGVQSEAFF	TGTGCCAGCAGCGGAGTCCAGTCTGAAGCTTTCTTT
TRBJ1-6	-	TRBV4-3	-	CASSQGRGSNSPLHF	TGCGCCAGCAGCCAAGGGAGGGGGTCTAATTCACCCCTCCACTTT
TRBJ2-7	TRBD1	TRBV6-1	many	CASSGPGTATYEQYF	TGTGCCAGCAGTGGTCCCGGGACAGCAACCTACGAGCAGTACTTC
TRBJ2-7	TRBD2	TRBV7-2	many	CASSLSSLAGWYEQYF	TGTGCCAGCAGCTTAAGCAGCCTAGCGGGGTGGTACGAGCAGTACTTC
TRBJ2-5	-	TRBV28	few	CASSLGSWETQYF	TGTGCCAGCAGTTTAGGATCATGGGAGACCCAGTACTTC
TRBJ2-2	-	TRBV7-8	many	CASSLGHRENTGELFF	TGTGCCAGCAGCTTGGGGCACAGGGAGAACACCGGGGAGCTGTTTTTT
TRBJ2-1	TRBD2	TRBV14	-	CASRGLASNEQFF	TGTGCCAGCAGAGGACTAGCGAGCAATGAGCAGTTCTTC
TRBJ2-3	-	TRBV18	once	CASSPPLDGSASTDTQYF	TGTGCCAGCTCACCACCCCTCGACGGGAGTGCTAGCACAGATACGCAGTATTTT
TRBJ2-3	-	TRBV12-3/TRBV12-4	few	CASSFAASTDTQYF	TGTGCCAGCAGTTTCGCCGCTAGCACAGATACGCAGTATTTT
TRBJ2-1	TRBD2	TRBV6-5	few	CASNRRLAGLDEQFF	TGTGCCAGCAACCGAAGACTAGCGGGGCTCGATGAGCAGTTCTTC
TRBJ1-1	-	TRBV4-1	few	CASSPALGKNTEAFF	TGCGCCAGCAGCCCAGCTCTCGGGAAGAACACTGAAGCTTTCTTT
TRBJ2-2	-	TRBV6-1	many	CASTRNPGPNTGELFF	TGTGCCAGCACCAGAAACCCGGGACCAAACACCGGGGAGCTGTTTTTT
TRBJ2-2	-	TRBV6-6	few	CASSYSKGELFF	TGTGCCAGCAGTTACTCCAAGGGGGAGCTGTTTTTT